These 21 T cell receptor beta chains originate from one sample sequenced in a study of blood T cell repertoires in COVID-19. The protocol was immunoSEQ multiplex PCR, while the TCRdb copy is restricted to in-frame clones and leaves out a portion. Seen here are approximately 300,000 clones, around nine tenths observed once, and the top ten hold roughly a tenth. Sequencing was done on a sample of PBMCs or T cells enriched from blood (not recorded which). Receptors were obtained from a woman in her thirties who had recovered from COVID-19.

V usage is TRBV19 and J usage is TRBJ2-3, with TRBD1 identical over 7 bases. The CDR3 sequence is 17 residues long. Trimming removed 7 bases from V and 2 bases from J; junction bases left unmatched: 15. In germline, CDR1 is LNHDA, CDR2 SQIVND (reference sequence). The CDR3 nucleotides read TGTGCCAGTACCCCGACCGGTAGGGGACAGTTCACAGATACGCAGTATTTT. It yields the protein CASTPTGRGQFTDTQYF. The full variable domain, its missing parts supplied by reference TRBV19 and TRBJ2-3, is DGGITQSPKYLFRKEGQNVTLSCEQNLNHDAMYWYRQDPGQGLRLIYYSQIVNDFQKGDIAEGYSVSREKKESFPLTVTSAQKNPTAFYLCASTPTGRGQFTDTQYFGPGTRLTVL.

The rearrangement joins TRBV27 to TRBJ1-5; 7 bases are shared with TRBD1. CDR1 is MNHEY, CDR2 SMNVEV, per germline (reference sequence). CDR3 length: 15 residues. V lost 5 bases, J lost 1 base, and 5 bases stayed unmatched. The CDR3 DNA is TGTGCCAGCAGTCAAATAGGGGGCAGCAATCAGCCCCAGCATTTT. Its translation: CASSQIGGSNQPQHF.

This clone was observed many times. The chain uses TRBV5-1 and TRBJ2-7, with 7 bases that match TRBD2. The trim removed 0 bases at V and 4 bases at J, leaving 10 bases unmatched. Per the germline V gene, CDR1 is SGHRS and CDR2 is YFSETQ. This CDR3 is 16 amino acids long. Written as DNA, the CDR3 is TGCGCCAGCAGCTTGGCAAGCGGACTAGTCGGTTACGAGCAGTACTTC. Its protein is CASSLASGLVGYEQYF.

This chain connects TRBV19 to TRBJ1-5; 7 nucleotides agree with TRBD1. Per germline, CDR1 LNHDA and CDR2 SQIVND (reference sequence). The V segment lost 1 base and the J segment 5 bases; nucleotides outside the gene matches: 14. CDR3 length: 18 amino acids. The chain's CDR3 is CASSIVPGGILWDQPQHF. CDR3 DNA sequence: TGTGCCAGTAGTATAGTTCCAGGGGGAATTTTATGGGATCAGCCCCAGCATTTT.

This clone was observed a handful of times. The V gene is TRBV27, the J gene TRBJ2-1; no clear D. Germline V CDR1 and CDR2: MNHEY, SMNVEV (reference sequence). V dropped 3 bases and J dropped 5 bases, with 8 bases sitting between them. The CDR3 is 13 residues long. CDR3 sequence (DNA): TGTGCCAGCAGTTTTGAGAGGAACAATGAGCAGTTCTTC. Its protein product is CASSFERNNEQFF.

The rearrangement joins TRBV6-5 to TRBJ2-7; 8 nucleotides agree with TRBD1. The ends lost 6 bases at V and 0 bases at J; junction bases unmatched: 4. This CDR3 has 14 residues. Germline values: CDR1 MNHEY, CDR2 SVGAGI. CDR3 loop: CASSRTGSSYEQYF. CDR3 nucleotides: TGTGCCAGCAGCCGGACAGGGAGCTCCTACGAGCAGTACTTC.

This clone was counted a single time. The chain is built from TRBV5-6 and TRBJ1-2; 8 positions agree with TRBD1. Germline lookup yields CDR1 SGHDT and CDR2 YYEEEE. With 3 bases clipped from V and 3 bases from J, the junction kept 4 bases outside the gene matches. This CDR3 comprises 14 residues. The CDR3 region has the DNA TGTGCCAGCAGCTGGACAGGGTTGGACTATGGCTACACCTTC. Its protein is CASSWTGLDYGYTF.

The chain uses TRBV27 and TRBJ2-7; 8 bases map to TRBD1. CDR1 and CDR2 (germline): MNHEY, SMNVEV (reference sequence). J lost 9 bases, V lost 7 bases, and 5 bases had no gene match. The CDR3 has 11 amino acids. This CDR3 is CASTSGGMQYF. CDR3 sequence (DNA): TGTGCCAGCACCTCAGGGGGCATGCAGTACTTC.

The V and J genes are TRBV5-1 and TRBJ1-1; D is undetermined. The CDR3 has 15 amino acids. V was cut by 1 base and J by 2 bases, with 12 bases left in between. The V gene's germline CDR1 is SGHRS and CDR2 YFSETQ. CDR3 sequence reads: CASSLQESANTEAFF. The CDR3 region has the DNA TGCGCCAGCAGCTTGCAGGAATCGGCCAACACTGAAGCTTTCTTT. The full variable domain, in which reference TRBV5-1 and TRBJ1-1 provide the parts outside the CDR3, is KAGVTQTPRYLIKTRGQQVTLSCSPISGHRSVSWYQQTPGQGLQFLFEYFSETQRNKGNFPGRFSGRQFSNSRSEMNVSTLELGDSALYLCASSLQESANTEAFFGQGTRLTVV.

The rearrangement links TRBV6-4 to TRBJ2-1, with D possibly TRBD1 on 5 matching bases. Germline-derived CDR1 and CDR2 are MRHNA and SNTAGT. The CDR3 sequence is 15 residues long. V gave up 2 bases and J gave up 9 bases, with 17 bases separating them. The CDR3 sequence is CASSDRGLVLFEQFF. The CDR3 bases are TGTGCCAGCAGTGACAGGGGCTTGGTGCTTTTTGAGCAGTTCTTC.

The chain combines TRBV28 with TRBJ1-1; 8 nucleotides match TRBD1. Germline CDR1 MDHEN, CDR2 SYDVKM. V lost 2 bases, J lost 5 bases, and 16 bases stayed unmatched. The CDR3 length is 18 residues. The CDR3 loop is CASSLGGAGGPSPTEAFF. CDR3 DNA sequence: TGTGCCAGCAGTTTAGGTGGGGCAGGGGGCCCCTCCCCGACTGAAGCTTTCTTT. Complete variable domain (other parts from reference TRBV28 and TRBJ1-1): DVKVTQSSRYLVKRTGEKVFLECVQDMDHENMFWYRQDPGLGLRLIYFSYDVKMKEKGDIPEGYSVSREKKERFSLILESASTNQTSMYLCASSLGGAGGPSPTEAFFGQGTRLTVV.

This clone was seen only once. The V gene is TRBV10-2, the J gene TRBJ2-5, with TRBD2 matching over 9 bases. The CDR3 is made up of 15 amino acids. The V and J ends lost 5 bases and 1 base, in that order; junction bases with no gene match: 5. Germline loops: CDR1 WSHSY, CDR2 SAAADI. The CDR3 DNA sequence: TGCGCCAGCAGTTTGGTAGCGGGGGTCCAAGAGACCCAGTACTTC. This encodes CASSLVAGVQETQYF.

V usage is TRBV2 and J usage is TRBJ1-1, with D perhaps matching TRBD1 (6 bases). Germline CDR1 reads SNHLY; CDR2 reads FYNNEI. The CDR3 covers 16 residues. V shed 3 bases and J shed 1 base, with 15 bases lying between them. The CDR3 nucleotides read TGTGCCAGCAGTGACACAGGGCATATATCGAACACTGAAGCTTTCTTT. Residues: CASSDTGHISNTEAFF.

The chain recombines TRBV14 with TRBJ2-1, with a weak D call TRBD2 (6 bases). Trimming cost V 4 bases and J 7 bases, with 20 bases left between them. Germline CDR1 reads SGHDN; CDR2 reads FVKESK. This CDR3 has 16 amino acids. The CDR3 reads CASSPFERRVGNEQFF. CDR3 sequence (DNA): TGTGCCAGCAGCCCATTCGAGAGGAGGGTCGGTAATGAGCAGTTCTTC. Complete variable domain (other parts from reference TRBV14 and TRBJ2-1): EAGVTQFPSHSVIEKGQTVTLRCDPISGHDNLYWYRRVMGKEIKFLLHFVKESKQDESGMPNNRFLAERTGGTYSTLKVQPAELEDSGVYFCASSPFERRVGNEQFFGPGTRLTVL.

The V gene is TRBV4-1, the J gene TRBJ1-1; 8 bases align to TRBD1. Germline V gives CDR1 MGHRA, CDR2 YSYEKL. This CDR3 spans 17 amino acids. V gave up 0 bases and J gave up 1 base; unmatched junction bases: 7. The CDR3 DNA follows: TGCGCCAGCAGCCAAGAGCGGGCAGGGGGCAGGAACACTGAAGCTTTCTTT. Its protein is CASSQERAGGRNTEAFF.

The chain links TRBV9 to TRBJ2-5; maybe TRBD2 (6 bases). Germline loops: CDR1 SGDLS, CDR2 YYNGEE. V was trimmed by 4 bases and J by 1 base, leaving 11 bases between them. This CDR3 region has 14 residues. The CDR3 sequence: CASSTRTIQETQYF. Here the CDR3 DNA reads TGTGCCAGCAGCACCCGGACTATCCAAGAGACCCAGTACTTC.

The rearrangement joins TRBV28 to TRBJ2-7; the match to TRBD2 covers 13 bases. The V and J ends lost 5 bases and 3 bases, in that order; junction bases with no gene match: 4. Germline V gene lookup returns CDR1 MDHEN and CDR2 SYDVKM. The CDR3 sequence is 15 residues long. CDR3 DNA sequence: TGTGCCAGCAGTGAGGGACTAGCGGGGATCTACGAGCAGTACTTC. It yields the protein CASSEGLAGIYEQYF.

This chain joins TRBV11-1 and TRBJ2-7; D is uncertain. The CDR3 length is 14 residues. Looked up from germline, CDR1 is SGHAT and CDR2 is FQDESV (reference sequence). V was pared by 1 base and J by 1 base, with 8 bases between. In nucleotides, the CDR3 is TGTGCCAGCAGCTTAGGCAGTTGGTCCTACGAGCAGTACTTC. Translation: CASSLGSWSYEQYF.

This chain connects TRBV6-6 to TRBJ2-7; D possibly corresponds to TRBD1 (6 bases). CDR3 length equals 15 residues. Germline-derived CDR1 and CDR2 are MNHNY and SVGAGI (reference sequence). Trimming left V 0 bases short and J 3 bases short, with 12 bases between. The DNA of the CDR3 is TGTGCCAGCAGTTACTCGATTCCAGGGGTCTACGAGCAGTACTTC. Translation gives CASSYSIPGVYEQYF.

This clone was seen once. The rearrangement uses TRBV10-3 and TRBJ2-1; possibly TRBD2 for D (6 bases). Germline V gene data show CDR1 as ENHRY and CDR2 as SYGVKD. With 5 bases removed from V and 8 bases from J, the gap between germline ends came to 7 bases. The CDR3 spans 11 residues. CDR3 DNA: TGTGCCATCAGTCCGGGGGATGAGCAGTTCTTC. It yields the protein CAISPGDEQFF.

This rearrangement joins TRBV28 to TRBJ1-5, with TRBD1 matching over 7 bases. Germline V lookup: CDR1 MDHEN, CDR2 SYDVKM. V lost 5 bases, J lost 5 bases, and 6 bases stayed unmatched. This CDR3 is built from 14 residues. In DNA form, the CDR3 reads TGTGCCAGCAGTACCCCGGACAGGTATCAGCCCCAGCATTTT. Its protein is CASSTPDRYQPQHF.